This T cell receptor beta chain was recovered during a study of metastatic and nonmetastatic thyroid tumors. For the study at large: From malignant and benign thyroid patients, repertoires in blood and in tumor or nodule tissue were compared.

Prior to thyroid surgery, none of the patients had received any treatment. TCRdb re-called the PCR reads with MiXCR. In the table there are roughly 20,000 clones, around 11% of which are singletons. Germline assignment: CDR1 MNHEY and CDR2 SVGAGI. The CDR3 spans 14 residues. V was cut by 4 bases and J by 2 bases, with 6 bases left in between. Sequencing was carried out using blood. The clonotype comes from a female donor with papillary thyroid cancer or a benign thyroid nodule (not recorded which). Some clones in this sample may be carry-over from other donors' samples. The V call is TRBV6-5, the J call TRBJ2-6; D not certain. The CDR3, as DNA: TGTGCCAGCAGTTTTTACGCTGGGGCCAACGTCCTGACTTTC. Translated: CASSFYAGANVLTF.